This T cell receptor (beta chain) stems from a study of CD8 T cells in ankylosing spondylitis. Points from the study as a whole: Enrichment of disease-linked clones was reportedly significant in matched ankylosing spondylitis synovial fluid.

This clonotype was detected ten times or more. Antigen unknown. Construction of TCR beta libraries was performed using quantitative 5'-RACE with molecular barcodes. TCRdb used MiXCR to reprocess the 5' RACE reads, holding one entry per CDR3 protein. The table has about 240,000 distinct CDR3 sequences, around 11% seen once. The V and J ends lost 5 bases and 4 bases respectively, with 7 bases between them. Per the germline V gene, CDR1 is DFQATT and CDR2 is SNEGSKA (reference sequence). The CDR3 has 11 amino acids. The chain links TRBV20-1 to TRBJ2-3; D unclear. Sequencing used blood, either unsorted or a sorted T cell fraction (not recorded which). This receptor was taken from a male donor with ankylosing spondylitis or in good health (not recorded which). CDR3 nucleotides: TGCAGTGCTGGTAGCTCAGATACGCAGTATTTT. It is translated as CSAGSSDTQYF.